This T cell receptor beta chain is from a study of tumor and adjacent non-tumor tissue in lung cancer. The CDR3 is 12 residues long. Germline CDR1 is DFQATT and CDR2 is SNEGSKA (reference sequence). This clonotype was recorded only once. At one end the junction does not follow the germline gene, possibly because of a read error. Three rounds of nested PCR, following a modified ARM-PCR protocol, produced the TCRbeta library. TCRdb itself ran the multiplex PCR reads through MiXCR, one entry per CDR3 protein. The table has approximately 77,000 distinct CDR3 sequences, about 82% seen once. RNA was extracted from bulk tissue without any cell sorting. More than 3 cm separated this lung sample from the edge of the tumor. Newly diagnosed lung cancer patients had thoracic surgery in China, August–November 2014, without prior chemotherapy.

The clonotype was recovered from a man aged 55 to 70 with non-small cell lung cancer. Sample: distant non-tumor lung tissue. The gene calls are TRBV20-1 and TRBJ2-7; D is possibly TRBD2 (5 bases). CDR3 DNA sequence: TGCAGTACTAGTGCGGTTACCTACGAACAGTACTTC. This encodes CSTSAVTYEQYF.